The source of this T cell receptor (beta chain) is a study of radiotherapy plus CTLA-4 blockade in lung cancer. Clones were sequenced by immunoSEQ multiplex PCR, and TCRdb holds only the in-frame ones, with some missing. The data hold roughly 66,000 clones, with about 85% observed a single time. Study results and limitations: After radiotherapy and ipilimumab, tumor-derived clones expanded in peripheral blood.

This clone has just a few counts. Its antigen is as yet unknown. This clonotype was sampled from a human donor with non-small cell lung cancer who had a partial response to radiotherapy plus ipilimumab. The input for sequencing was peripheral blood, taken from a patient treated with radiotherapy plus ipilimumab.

DNA of the CDR3: TGCAGCGTTGAAGATGTCCGGGGGAGGTCCTATGGCTACACCTTC. This gives the protein CSVEDVRGRSYGYTF. The V and J genes are TRBV29-1 and TRBJ1-2, with TRBD1 as a possible D gene (5 bases). The CDR3 extends over 15 amino acids. Looked up from germline, CDR1 is SQVTM and CDR2 is ANQGSEA. V was pared by 0 bases and J by 4 bases, with 15 bases between.